This T cell receptor beta chain was sequenced in a study of T cells in Graves' hyperthyroidism and ophthalmopathy. RNA transcripts were the template for amplifying TCR beta CDR3 regions. The primer set for the first-round RT-PCR of the TCR CDR3 was HTBI. TCRdb analysed the multiplex PCR reads with MiXCR anew, one entry per CDR3 protein. Of approximately 400,000 distinct CDR3 sequences listed, 11% to 15% are singletons. Study findings and constraints: Blood shared most expanded thyroid clonotypes above 0.001. A model using 13 V-J features told ophthalmopathy apart from stable hyperthyroidism.

This clonotype was seen ten or more times. Its antigen is unidentified. With 3 bases clipped from V and 5 bases from J, the junction kept 11 bases outside the gene matches. CDR1 DFQATT and CDR2 SNEGSKA come from the germline V gene (reference sequence). The CDR3 is 15 residues long. Clinicians diagnosed patients from clinical symptoms, serum thyroxine and TRAb, thyroid ultrasound and orbital computed tomography. Sequencing used blood. The source is a man aged 50-59 years with Graves' ophthalmopathy. This rearrangement joins TRBV20-1 to TRBJ2-5; the match to TRBD2 covers 8 bases. Written as DNA, the CDR3 is TGCAGTGCTAGGATAATCGGGAGCGGGAGTGAGACCCAGTACTTC. This codes for CSARIIGSGSETQYF.